Listed here are 17 T cell receptor beta chains from one sample, sequenced in a study of cytomegalovirus exposure and HLA in healthy donors. Sequencing was performed with immunoSEQ multiplex PCR; in TCRdb, only in-frame clones are kept and a portion is missing. The data contain 150,000 to 160,000 clones, just over 85% of them singletons. Material for sequencing was PBMCs. These receptors came from a human donor in good health.

The chain carries TRBV4-1 and TRBJ1-4; 10 bases map to TRBD1. V shed 3 bases, J shed 6 bases, and the junction held 13 bases outside the gene matches. The germline V gene encodes CDR1 MGHRA and CDR2 YSYEKL. The CDR3 has 18 residues. The CDR3 region is CASSHGQGVTGDYEKLFF. The CDR3 nucleotides read TGCGCCAGCAGCCATGGACAGGGGGTGACCGGAGATTATGAAAAACTGTTTTTT.

V gene TRBV7-9 combines with J gene TRBJ1-1, with a tentative D call TRBD1 (6 bases). This CDR3 comprises 15 residues. Trimming left V 5 bases short and J 6 bases short, with 19 bases between. Germline CDR1 reads SEHNR; CDR2 reads FQNEAQ (reference sequence). The CDR3 DNA is TGTGCCAGCAGCCTCCGCTCCCAGGGGAGCTCTGAAGCTTTCTTT. Its protein product is CASSLRSQGSSEAFF.

The chain recombines TRBV7-9 with TRBJ1-2, with unresolved D. In germline, CDR1 is SEHNR, CDR2 FQNEAQ (reference sequence). The CDR3 runs to 14 residues. V was trimmed by 3 bases and J by 1 base, leaving 9 bases between them. The CDR3 DNA reads TGTGCCAGCAGCTTCAGCGGGAGTAACTATGGCTACACCTTC. It encodes CASSFSGSNYGYTF.

The V call is TRBV7-2, the J call TRBJ1-6; D is perhaps TRBD1 (5 bases). The CDR3 loop spans 13 amino acids. V was shortened by 2 bases and J by 7 bases, with 6 bases between the two germline ends. Germline V gene data show CDR1 as SGHTA and CDR2 as FQGNSA. The CDR3 protein is CASSLRGNSPLHF. CDR3 nucleotides: TGTGCCAGCAGCTTAAGGGGAAATTCACCCCTCCACTTT.

The chain combines TRBV2 with TRBJ1-1; D gene uncertain. Looked up from germline, CDR1 is SNHLY and CDR2 is FYNNEI. The CDR3 loop spans 13 amino acids. Trimming cost V 4 bases and J 3 bases, with 9 bases left between them. The CDR3 sequence: CASSVSRDTEAFF. The CDR3 DNA follows: TGTGCCAGCAGTGTATCGAGGGACACTGAAGCTTTCTTT.

The rearrangement uses TRBV30 and TRBJ2-7, with D maybe TRBD2 (6 bases). The V end lost 4 bases, the J end lost 5 bases, and 24 bases lay between the germline ends. The germline gives CDR1 GTSNPN, CDR2 SVGIG (reference sequence). The CDR3 is 16 amino acids. The CDR3 coding sequence is TGTGCCTGGAAGGGTACCCGAGGCGGGATGCCTCACGAGCAGTACTTC. Its translation is CAWKGTRGGMPHEQYF.

The chain is built from TRBV19 and TRBJ2-7, with 8 bases aligning to TRBD2. V lost 3 bases and J lost 4; bases outside the gene matches: 8. The CDR3 is 15 amino acids. The germline V gene encodes CDR1 LNHDA and CDR2 SQIVND (reference sequence). The CDR3 bases are TGTGCCAGTAGTATCGTCCTAGCGGGCTTATACGAGCAGTACTTC. This codes for CASSIVLAGLYEQYF.

This clone was seen a single time. This CDR3 reads CSVIRGEKLFF. CDR3 DNA sequence: TGCAGCGTTATTAGAGGCGAAAAACTGTTTTTT. V usage is TRBV29-1 and J usage is TRBJ1-4; D uncertain. The CDR3 extends over 11 amino acids. Germline values: CDR1 SQVTM, CDR2 ANQGSEA. V lost 5 bases to trimming and J lost 8 bases, with 9 bases between them.

This chain connects TRBV28 to TRBJ2-1; D perhaps matches TRBD2 (6 bases). The V end was cut by 3 bases, the J end by 1 base, with 22 bases between. Germline V CDR1 and CDR2: MDHEN, SYDVKM. The CDR3 loop spans 19 amino acids. The DNA of the CDR3 is TGTGCCAGCAGTTTTGGTCGCTGGGGTCTAGCGACATCCTACAATGAGCAGTTCTTC. Translating it yields CASSFGRWGLATSYNEQFF. The full variable domain, its missing parts supplied by reference TRBV28 and TRBJ2-1, is DVKVTQSSRYLVKRTGEKVFLECVQDMDHENMFWYRQDPGLGLRLIYFSYDVKMKEKGDIPEGYSVSREKKERFSLILESASTNQTSMYLCASSFGRWGLATSYNEQFFGPGTRLTVL.

CDR3 loop: CASSPRTGSTDTQYF. CDR3 bases: TGCGCCAGCAGCCCCCGGACAGGTAGCACAGATACGCAGTATTTT. This chain connects TRBV4-3 to TRBJ2-3; 7 nucleotides line up with TRBD1. Germline CDR1 reads LGHNA; CDR2 reads YSLEER. The CDR3 is 15 residues long. V lost 4 bases to trimming and J lost 0 bases; unmatched junction nucleotides: 4.

The chain has TRBV29-1 and TRBJ2-2, with 8 bases matching TRBD1. The V gene's germline CDR1 is SQVTM and CDR2 ANQGSEA. V lost 0 bases to trimming and J lost 4 bases; unmatched junction nucleotides: 4. The CDR3 is 15 residues long. In nucleotides, the CDR3 is TGCAGCGTTGAAGACTGGACAGGGATCACCGGGGAGCTGTTTTTT. Translation gives CSVEDWTGITGELFF.

The rearrangement links TRBV7-3 to TRBJ2-5, with D perhaps matching TRBD1 (6 bases). The ends were cut back, 2 bases at V and 0 bases at J, with 10 bases in the middle. CDR1 is SGHTA, CDR2 FQGTGA, per germline. The CDR3 length is 15 residues. The CDR3 sequence: CASSLHRGYQETQYF. The CDR3, as DNA: TGTGCCAGCAGCTTACATAGGGGGTACCAAGAGACCCAGTACTTC.

The chain recombines TRBV9 with TRBJ2-1; the match to TRBD2 covers 14 bases. Losses at the gene ends were 4 bases for V and 6 bases for J; bases not matched to a gene: 9. The CDR3 totals 17 residues. Germline V CDR1 and CDR2: SGDLS, YYNGEE. The CDR3 DNA reads as TGTGCCAGCAGCCCGTACTCGGGACTAGCGGGGGCCAATGAGCAGTTCTTC. It codes for CASSPYSGLAGANEQFF.

This chain joins TRBV10-3 and TRBJ2-2, with 8 bases that match TRBD2. Looked up from germline, CDR1 is ENHRY and CDR2 is SYGVKD. This CDR3 region has 16 residues. Trimming at V came to 4 bases and at J to 4 bases, leaving 8 bases not matched to a gene. CDR3 sequence reads: CAISGLAGSVTGELFF. DNA of the CDR3: TGTGCCATCAGTGGGTTAGCGGGGAGCGTCACCGGGGAGCTGTTTTTT.

The J gene is TRBJ1-5, the V gene TRBV2; the D is unclear. Germline lookup yields CDR1 SNHLY and CDR2 FYNNEI. V was clipped by 4 bases and J by 3 bases, with 7 bases between them. CDR3 length equals 13 residues. The CDR3 bases are TGTGCCAGCAGTGGTGACATCAATCAGCCCCAGCATTTT. Its translation is CASSGDINQPQHF. Filled out from reference TRBV2 and TRBJ1-5, the complete variable domain reads EPEVTQTPSHQVTQMGQEVILRCVPISNHLYFYWYRQILGQKVEFLVSFYNNEISEKSEIFDDQFSVERPDGSNFTLKIRSTKLEDSAMYFCASSGDINQPQHFGDGTRLSIL.

V is TRBV5-1 and J is TRBJ2-7; 7 nucleotides match TRBD1. This CDR3 contains 14 residues. Germline V lookup: CDR1 SGHRS, CDR2 YFSETQ. Trimming removed 1 base from V and 5 bases from J; junction bases left unmatched: 6. The CDR3 DNA reads as TGCGCCAGCAGCTTGAGGACAGGCAGTGACGAGCAGTACTTC. Its translation: CASSLRTGSDEQYF.

The V and J genes are TRBV28 and TRBJ1-1; possibly TRBD1 for D (6 bases). CDR3 length equals 16 residues. Between the trimmed V and J ends, which lost 3 bases and 5 bases, there was a span of 19 bases. The V gene's germline CDR1 is MDHEN and CDR2 SYDVKM. CDR3 protein: CASSFLRAGVITEAFF. In DNA, the CDR3 is TGTGCCAGCAGTTTTTTGAGGGCAGGGGTAATTACTGAAGCTTTCTTT.